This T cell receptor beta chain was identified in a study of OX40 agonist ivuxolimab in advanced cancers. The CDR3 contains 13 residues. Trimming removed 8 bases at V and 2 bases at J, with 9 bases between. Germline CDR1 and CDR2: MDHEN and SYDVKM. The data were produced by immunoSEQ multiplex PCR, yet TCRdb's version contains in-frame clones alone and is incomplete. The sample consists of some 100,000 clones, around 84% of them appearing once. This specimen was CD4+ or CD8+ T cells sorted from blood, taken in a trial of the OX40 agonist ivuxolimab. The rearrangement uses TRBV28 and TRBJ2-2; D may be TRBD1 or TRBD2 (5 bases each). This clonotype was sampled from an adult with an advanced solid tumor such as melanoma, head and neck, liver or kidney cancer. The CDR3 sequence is CASWDANTGELFF. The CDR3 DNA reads TGTGCCAGCTGGGACGCCAACACCGGGGAGCTGTTTTTT.